This TCR beta chain originates from a study of CXCR3-negative and CXCR3-positive naive CD8 T cells. Regarding this clonotype: The antigen remains undetermined.

Study-wide results and limits: TRB CDR3 properties served as the basis for inferring TCR strength, and surface CD5 was comparable between naive subsets. Diversity proved comparably high across both naive subsets and much lower in memory CD8+ cells. Memory, not naive, CXCR3-negative and CXCR3-positive cells differed in TRBV-TRBJ usage.

CDR1 and CDR2 (germline): LNHNV, YYDKDF (reference sequence). The CDR3 extends over 17 amino acids. UMI-labeled TRB cDNA libraries were prepared by 5' RACE. Reanalyzing the 5' RACE reads, TCRdb keeps one entry per CDR3 protein, without DNA. The clone table shows roughly 39,000 distinct CDR3 sequences, with the ten largest holding around 11%. Sorts that each held a few hundred thousand cells were run in triplicate for every CD8+ T cell subset. The V call is TRBV15, the J call TRBJ1-6; no DNA is available, so the TRBD1 call from TCRdb remains unchecked. The sample was memory CD8+ T cells from blood. The clonotype was recovered from a human donor in good health. Some clones in this sample may be carry-over from other donors' samples. CDR3 amino acids: CATSRDRPETGGSPLHF.